This T cell receptor (beta chain) was sequenced in a study of CD8 T cells in Susac syndrome (dated by TCRdb to about 2019). For context, the study as a whole: The study used repertoire sequencing to test whether antigen drove CD8+ T cell activation and differentiation in Susac syndrome.

On this clonotype: Which antigen it targets is not known. No qualities accompany the bases; no much larger clone lies one base away.

Peripheral blood CD8+ and CD4+ T cells from healthy donors, Susac syndrome patients and multiple sclerosis patients were profiled by high-throughput TCR beta sequencing. The multiple sclerosis controls were treatment-naive patients who had stable or active relapsing-remitting disease and met the revised McDonald criteria. Bulk CD8+ and CD4+ T cells were purified magnetically by negative isolation, whereas CD8+ TEMRA cells were enriched by FACS. Blood was collected in EDTA tubes and processed within 24 hours, with PBMCs isolated through density gradient centrifugation. PBMCs intended for TCR sequencing were cryopreserved in liquid nitrogen and thawed later in a water bath at 37 degrees C. A purity of at least 90% was achieved for sorted or isolated CD4+, CD8+ and CD8+ TEMRA cells. RNA was extracted using the RNeasy kit, and roughly 0.45 to 1 microgram was reverse transcribed with random hexamers. TCR beta CDR3 regions were amplified with the immunoSEQ multiplex PCR assay covering 54 Vbeta and 13 Jbeta segments. Bias from PCR amplification was corrected by using a synthetic template baseline for primer optimization and for computational correction. The paper's data handling went like this. Reads were annotated to V, D and J genes according to IMGT and were analyzed with immunoSEQ Analyzer, with only productive sequences retained. Clonality was computed as one minus Shannon entropy normalized by log2 of the number of productive unique sequences. For each patient and control, public and private clones were evaluated within the 100 most prevalent clones. Clones were defined as Susac-specific if absent from the healthy and MS cohorts, from 1052 published viral clones and from other ImmuneACCESS disease sequences. TCRdb reprocessing: public reads trimmed at Q25 with fastp, clones called with MiXCR, in-frame beta chains kept. Here each entry gathers all rows of one CDR3 protein and keeps the most common genes and DNA. V and J calls and clone size were set by TCRdb, not the authors. The sample table records some 190,000 distinct CDR3 sequences; almost 96% of these occur just once. About 0.093% of the sample is in the top ten clones.

The germline V gene encodes CDR1 LNHNV and CDR2 YYDKDF (reference sequence). The CDR3 runs 18 residues from the cysteine to the phenylalanine. Of all the DNA, just the CDR3 is kept, 54 bases in frame from base 1. Trimmed from V: 5 bases; trimmed from J: 4 bases; junction bases lacking a gene match: 14. What the authors observed across the whole study: The number of individuals in the TCR sequencing and HLA analysis was acknowledged as relatively small.

The V and J genes are TRBV15 and TRBJ2-1, and 10 junction bases match TRBD2. Input material: CD4+ T cells from PBMCs. This TCR was recovered from a human donor with multiple sclerosis. The bases read TGTGCCACCAGCGGGGCTTTAGGGCTAGCGGGGGCTTACAATGAGCAGTTCTTC. It codes for CATSGALGLAGAYNEQFF.